The following is a TCR beta chain sequence with its context. Each patient with chemo-refractory metastatic non-small-cell lung cancer was treated with focal radiation plus CTLA-4 blockade using ipilimumab. The assay was immunoSEQ multiplex PCR, and TCRdb's table has in-frame clones only and misses some. The data contain tens of thousands of clones, more than 60% of them singletons. This specimen comes from a study of radiotherapy plus CTLA-4 blockade in lung cancer. V dropped 5 bases and J dropped 2 bases, with 7 bases sitting between them. CDR1 and CDR2 from the germline V gene are SEHNR and FQNEAQ (reference sequence). The CDR3 contains 13 residues.

The V gene is TRBV7-9, the J gene TRBJ1-3, with D uncertain. The receptor was derived from a human donor with non-small cell lung cancer who had a partial response to radiotherapy plus ipilimumab. Specimen: peripheral blood, collected from a patient treated with radiotherapy plus ipilimumab. In nucleotides, the CDR3 is TGTGCCAGCAGCGCGAGTCCTGGAAACACCATATATTTT. As protein: CASSASPGNTIYF.